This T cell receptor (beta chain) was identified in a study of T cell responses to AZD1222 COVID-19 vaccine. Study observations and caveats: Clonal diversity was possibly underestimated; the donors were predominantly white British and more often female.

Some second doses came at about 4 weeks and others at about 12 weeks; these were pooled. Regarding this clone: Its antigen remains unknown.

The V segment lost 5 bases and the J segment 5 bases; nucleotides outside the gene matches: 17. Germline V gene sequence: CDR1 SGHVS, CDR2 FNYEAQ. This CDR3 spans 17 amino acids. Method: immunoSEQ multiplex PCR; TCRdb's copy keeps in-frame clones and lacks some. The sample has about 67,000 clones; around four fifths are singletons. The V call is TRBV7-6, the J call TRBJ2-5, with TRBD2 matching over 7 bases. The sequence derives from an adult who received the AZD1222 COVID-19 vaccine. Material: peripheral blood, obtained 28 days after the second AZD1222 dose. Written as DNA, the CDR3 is TGTGCCAGCAGCCGAGAGAAAACTAGCGCCCTCCCGGAGACCCAGTACTTC. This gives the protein CASSREKTSALPETQYF.